The present entry profiles one T cell receptor (beta chain) with its context. The data derive from a study of OX40 agonist ivuxolimab in advanced cancers. The wider study: All patients had ivuxolimab intravenously every 2 weeks at 0.01 to 10 mg/kg. Those enrolled were roughly 85% male, with a mean age of around 58 years and ages from about 20 to 90.

Germline CDR1 reads WNHNN; CDR2 reads SYGVQD (reference sequence). The CDR3 spans 14 residues. The V end lost 0 bases, the J end lost 6 bases, and 9 bases lay between the germline ends. Generated by immunoSEQ multiplex PCR, the TCRdb table keeps only in-frame clones and is missing some. This sample has about 27,000 clones, with about 81% found just once. The sample here was CD4+ or CD8+ T cells sorted from blood, taken in a trial of the OX40 agonist ivuxolimab. The receptor comes from an adult with an advanced solid tumor such as melanoma, head and neck, liver or kidney cancer. The gene calls are TRBV10-1 and TRBJ2-1; D assignment may be TRBD1 or TRBD2 (5 bases each). The CDR3 reads CASSESGTRNEQFF. As DNA, the CDR3 is TGCGCCAGCAGTGAGTCAGGGACCCGCAATGAGCAGTTCTTC.